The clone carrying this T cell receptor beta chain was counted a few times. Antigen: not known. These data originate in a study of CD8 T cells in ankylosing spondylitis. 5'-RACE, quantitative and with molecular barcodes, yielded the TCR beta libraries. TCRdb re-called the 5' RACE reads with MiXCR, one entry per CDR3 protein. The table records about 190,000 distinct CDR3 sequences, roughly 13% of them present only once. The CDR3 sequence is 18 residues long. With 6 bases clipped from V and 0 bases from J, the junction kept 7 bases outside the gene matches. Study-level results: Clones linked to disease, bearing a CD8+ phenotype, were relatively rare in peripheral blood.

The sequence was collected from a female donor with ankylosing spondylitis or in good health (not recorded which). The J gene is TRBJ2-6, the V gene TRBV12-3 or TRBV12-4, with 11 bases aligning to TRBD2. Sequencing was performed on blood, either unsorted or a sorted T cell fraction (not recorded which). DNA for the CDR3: TGTGCCAGCAGCGGACTAGCGGGCGCCCCCTCTGGGGCCAACGTCCTGACTTTC. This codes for CASSGLAGAPSGANVLTF.